This T cell receptor beta chain is drawn from a study of blood T cell repertoires in COVID-19. Whole-study context: Collection of acute and convalescent COVID-19 samples took place in the United States, Italy and Spain.

Germline V gene data show CDR1 as SGHRS and CDR2 as YFSETQ. The CDR3 extends over 15 amino acids. V was pared by 0 bases and J by 7 bases, with 4 bases of the junction left unmatched. Using immunoSEQ multiplex PCR, the repertoire was profiled, and TCRdb retains in-frame clones only, with some absent. The profile shows around 200,000 clones, under 90% of them singletons. This clonotype was sampled from a woman of 80 years or more with active or convalescent COVID-19. The sample was peripheral blood. The genes are TRBV5-1 and TRBJ2-1; 10 bases are a match to TRBD2. CDR3 in amino acids: CASSLVAGGVNEQFF. The CDR3 DNA reads TGCGCCAGCAGCTTGGTAGCGGGGGGTGTGAATGAGCAGTTCTTC.